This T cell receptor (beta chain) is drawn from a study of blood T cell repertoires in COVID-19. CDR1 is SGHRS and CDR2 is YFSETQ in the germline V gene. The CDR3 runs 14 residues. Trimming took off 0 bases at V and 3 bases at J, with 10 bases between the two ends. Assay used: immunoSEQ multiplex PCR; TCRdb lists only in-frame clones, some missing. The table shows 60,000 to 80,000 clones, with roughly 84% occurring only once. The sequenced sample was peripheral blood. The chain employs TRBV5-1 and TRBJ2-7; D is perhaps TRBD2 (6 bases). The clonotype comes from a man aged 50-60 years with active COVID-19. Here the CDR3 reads CASSLDGGDYEQYF. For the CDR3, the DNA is TGCGCCAGCAGCTTGGATGGAGGGGACTACGAGCAGTACTTC.